Shown below are 10 T cell receptor beta chains from a single sample sequenced in a study of blood T cell repertoires in COVID-19. Only in-frame clones appear in the TCRdb table, and some are missing; sequencing was by immunoSEQ multiplex PCR. Here the sample spans some 150,000 clones, around four fifths being singletons. Sequenced sample: PBMCs or T cells enriched from blood (not recorded which). Receptor source: a woman between 50 and 59 years old who had recovered from COVID-19.

This clone was found a few times. The V and J genes are TRBV27 and TRBJ2-1, with D perhaps TRBD1 (6 bases). Between the trimmed V and J ends, which lost 6 bases and 8 bases, there was a span of 26 bases. The CDR3 loop spans 17 amino acids. Germline V gene lookup returns CDR1 MNHEY and CDR2 SMNVEV (reference sequence). CDR3 region: CASRQWVPQTGLDEQFF. DNA for the CDR3: TGTGCCAGCAGGCAATGGGTCCCACAGACAGGTCTCGATGAGCAGTTCTTC.

The CDR3 nucleotides are TGTGCTAGTGGTTTATCCGGGGGGGCCGAAGATACGCAGTATTTT. Protein: CASGLSGGAEDTQYF. This chain links TRBV12-5 with TRBJ2-3, with TRBD2 identical over 8 bases. CDR1 and CDR2 from the germline V gene are LGHNT and FRNRAP. V lost 3 bases and J lost 5; bases outside the gene matches: 7. There are 15 residues in the CDR3.

The chain couples TRBV4-1 to TRBJ1-6, with D perhaps TRBD1 (6 bases). Germline V gives CDR1 MGHRA, CDR2 YSYEKL. V lost 1 base to trimming and J lost 1 base, with 11 bases between them. CDR3 length: 17 amino acids. The CDR3 spells CASSQVPGESYNSPLHF. The CDR3 bases are TGCGCCAGCAGCCAAGTCCCAGGGGAGTCCTATAATTCACCCCTCCACTTT.

This clone was recorded only once. The rearrangement uses TRBV7-9 and TRBJ1-2; the D is unclear. V was shortened by 3 bases and J by 3 bases, with 23 bases between the two germline ends. The CDR3 has 18 amino acids. CDR1 and CDR2 (germline): SEHNR, FQNEAQ (reference sequence). The CDR3 DNA follows: TGTGCCAGCAGCTTTCCAGCAAATCAAGAAGCAGACTACTATGGCTACACCTTC. As protein: CASSFPANQEADYYGYTF.

The rearrangement joins TRBV19 to TRBJ1-3; 8 bases match TRBD1. The germline gives CDR1 LNHDA, CDR2 SQIVND (reference sequence). The CDR3 has 17 amino acids. V lost 6 bases to trimming and J lost 5 bases; unmatched junction nucleotides: 15. The CDR3, as DNA: TGTGCCAGTAGCCCCCGGACAGGGTCGCTGGGGAGAAACACCATATATTTT. It specifies CASSPRTGSLGRNTIYF.

V is TRBV19 and J is TRBJ2-2; D not resolved. Per germline, CDR1 LNHDA and CDR2 SQIVND (reference sequence). The V end was cut by 6 bases, the J end by 3 bases, with 11 bases between. The CDR3 loop spans 14 amino acids. The CDR3 here is CASSLRRDTGELFF. Written as DNA, the CDR3 is TGTGCCAGTAGCCTGCGACGGGACACCGGGGAGCTGTTTTTT.

The genes are TRBV9 and TRBJ2-3; D is unclear. Germline assignment: CDR1 SGDLS and CDR2 YYNGEE. Trimming shortened V by 0 bases and J by 2 bases, and 4 bases separated the two germline ends. This CDR3 contains 13 residues. The CDR3 is CASSVGATDTQYF. The DNA for the CDR3 is TGTGCCAGCAGCGTAGGGGCCACAGATACGCAGTATTTT.

This rearrangement joins TRBV7-3 to TRBJ2-2; tentative D call: TRBD2 (6 bases). There are 14 residues in the CDR3. Trimming took 4 bases from V and 4 from J, leaving 10 bases between them. Germline V lookup: CDR1 SGHTA, CDR2 FQGTGA. The CDR3 bases are TGTGCCAGCAGCTCCGGACTAATCACCGGGGAGCTGTTTTTT. This gives the protein CASSSGLITGELFF.

The chain is built from TRBV11-3 and TRBJ1-5; D ambiguous. V shed 3 bases and J shed 4 bases, with 10 bases lying between them. Germline-derived CDR1 and CDR2 are SGHNT and YENEEA. The CDR3 is 14 amino acids. The CDR3 DNA reads as TGTGCCAGCAGCTTGGACGGGGTTAATCAGCCCCAGCATTTT. Its protein is CASSLDGVNQPQHF.

This clone was seen a few times. The CDR3 here is CASSPISGGGNEQFF. CDR3 DNA: TGTGCCAGCAGCCCAATTAGCGGGGGGGGTAATGAGCAGTTCTTC. The gene calls are TRBV11-3 and TRBJ2-1, with 11 bases that match TRBD2. The germline CDR1 and CDR2 sequences are SGHNT and YENEEA. The CDR3 covers 15 residues. V lost 5 bases and J lost 7; bases outside the gene matches: 7.